One and the same sample provided the 14 T cell receptor beta chains below, sequenced in a study of shared clonotypes between healthy human individuals. TCRdb's copy holds only in-frame clones and misses some; the assay was immunoSEQ multiplex PCR. The sample holds roughly 1 million clones, approximately 70% seen once. Sample: memory CD4+ T cells sorted from blood. Stated subset: CD45RA-negative fraction. These receptors were collected from a man younger than 35 in good health.

The J gene is TRBJ1-2, the V gene TRBV2; a weak D match, TRBD1 (6 bases). The V and J ends lost 6 bases and 7 bases respectively, with 15 bases between them. Germline loops: CDR1 SNHLY, CDR2 FYNNEI. The CDR3 extends over 13 amino acids. CDR3: CASRRGEVAGYTF. The CDR3 bases are TGTGCCAGCAGGAGGGGGGAAGTGGCTGGCTACACCTTC. Supplemented by reference TRBV2 and TRBJ1-2, the full variable domain reads EPEVTQTPSHQVTQMGQEVILRCVPISNHLYFYWYRQILGQKVEFLVSFYNNEISEKSEIFDDQFSVERPDGSNFTLKIRSTKLEDSAMYFCASRRGEVAGYTFGSGTRLTVV.

This sequence joins TRBV19 and TRBJ1-1; a weak D match, TRBD1 (5 bases). V lost 4 bases and J lost 7, with 13 bases in between. Germline-derived CDR1 and CDR2 are LNHDA and SQIVND (reference sequence). This CDR3 is built from 13 residues. Here the CDR3 DNA reads TGTGCCAGTAGTAACGACAGATTGGGTGAAGCTTTCTTT. Translated, it gives CASSNDRLGEAFF.

The chain links TRBV4-3 to TRBJ1-2, with D uncertain. With 1 base removed from V and 5 bases from J, the gap between germline ends came to 17 bases. The CDR3 loop spans 16 amino acids. Germline-derived CDR1 and CDR2 are LGHNA and YSLEER. CDR3 residues: CASSQGEPFSGYGYTF. The CDR3 DNA reads TGCGCCAGCAGCCAAGGTGAGCCGTTTTCGGGATATGGCTACACCTTC.

The rearrangement uses TRBV9 and TRBJ2-3; D is possibly TRBD1 or TRBD2 (5 bases each). The CDR3 contains 15 residues. Germline CDR1 and CDR2: SGDLS and YYNGEE. V was pared by 0 bases and J by 4 bases, with 12 bases between. As DNA, the CDR3 is TGTGCCAGCAGCGTAGACTCCGGGGCCCCAGATACGCAGTATTTT. This translates into CASSVDSGAPDTQYF.

The rearrangement links TRBV7-8 to TRBJ2-7; D remains ambiguous. The CDR3 spans 14 residues. In germline, CDR1 is SGHVS, CDR2 FQNEAQ. Trimming stripped 5 bases from V and 0 bases from J, with 11 bases between. This CDR3 reads CASSRGVSSYEQYF. The CDR3 DNA reads as TGTGCCAGCAGCCGTGGGGTCAGCTCCTACGAGCAGTACTTC.

This chain connects TRBV5-1 to TRBJ2-3; maybe TRBD2 (6 bases). The CDR3 length is 14 residues. V was shortened by 5 bases and J by 1 base, with 11 bases between the two germline ends. The V gene's germline CDR1 is SGHRS and CDR2 YFSETQ. The DNA for the CDR3 is TGCGCCAGCAGGGCGGGGCCGGGCACAGATACGCAGTATTTT. This encodes CASRAGPGTDTQYF.

This chain links TRBV7-2 with TRBJ2-5; D remains unclear. V shed 5 bases and J shed 7 bases, with 14 bases lying between them. CDR1 and CDR2 (germline): SGHTA, FQGNSA. This CDR3 region has 13 residues. The CDR3 region is CASSQTVPGTQYF. The CDR3 bases are TGTGCCAGCAGCCAGACTGTCCCAGGGACCCAGTACTTC.

The J gene is TRBJ1-1, the V gene TRBV28; 7 nucleotides align to TRBD1. Germline CDR1 is MDHEN and CDR2 is SYDVKM. CDR3 length: 15 amino acids. V gave up 5 bases and J gave up 1 base; unmatched junction bases: 7. This CDR3 is CASSIPGQKNTEAFF. Written as DNA, the CDR3 is TGTGCCAGCAGTATACCGGGACAGAAGAACACTGAAGCTTTCTTT.

A remark on this clone: Other DNA sequences in this specimen translate into the identical CDR3. The J gene is TRBJ2-5, the V gene TRBV30; TRBD1 might be the D (5 bases). V lost 3 bases and J 5 bases, leaving 10 bases between the germline ends. The V gene's germline CDR1 is GTSNPN and CDR2 SVGIG (reference sequence). The CDR3 loop spans 12 amino acids. CDR3 nucleotide sequence: TGTGCCTGGAGCCGCTCAGGGGAGACCCAGTACTTC. It encodes CAWSRSGETQYF.

The rearrangement uses TRBV5-1 and TRBJ2-3; no clear D. The CDR3 is made up of 14 amino acids. Germline values: CDR1 SGHRS, CDR2 YFSETQ. The germline V and J ends were trimmed by 0 bases and 4 bases, with 9 bases remaining between them. The CDR3 region has the DNA TGCGCCAGCAGCTTGGTCCCCGTCTCAGATACGCAGTATTTT. This codes for CASSLVPVSDTQYF.

The chain joins TRBV12-2 to TRBJ1-1; no check of the table's D call, TRBD1, against the DNA was made. TRBV12-2 is a pseudogene. CDR3 length: 13 residues. CDR3 bases: TGTGCAAGTCGCTTAGAGTCAGACACTGAAGCTTTCTTT. Translation gives CASRLESDTEAFF.

This clone appeared a few times. This chain joins TRBV10-2 and TRBJ2-7; D is unclear. This CDR3 spans 16 amino acids. The germline V and J ends were trimmed by 0 bases and 0 bases, with 12 bases remaining between them. The V gene's germline CDR1 is WSHSY and CDR2 SAAADI. The CDR3 nucleotides are TGCGCCAGCAGTGAGTCTAGGGTTTTCTACTCCTACGAGCAGTACTTC. As protein: CASSESRVFYSYEQYF.

The genes are TRBV7-9 and TRBJ2-5; 11 bases fit TRBD1. From germline, CDR1 is SEHNR and CDR2 FQNEAQ (reference sequence). The CDR3 covers 15 residues. With V trimmed by 7 bases and J by 5 bases, 9 bases remained unmatched. CDR3 bases: TGTGCCAGCATAAAAGGACAGGGGGCTCGGGAGACCCAGTACTTC. Its translation: CASIKGQGARETQYF.

The J gene is TRBJ2-7, the V gene TRBV14, with TRBD2 as a possible D gene (6 bases). V was cut by 4 bases and J by 8 bases, with 15 bases left in between. CDR1 and CDR2 (germline): SGHDN, FVKESK. CDR3 length: 13 amino acids. In nucleotides, the CDR3 is TGTGCCAGCAGCCTGGAGGGGCGGGGCAAGCAGTACTTC. It is translated as CASSLEGRGKQYF.